Listed here are 18 T cell receptor beta chains from one sample, sequenced in a study of control samples from healthy donors and cancer patients. Profiled with immunoSEQ multiplex PCR; TCRdb holds only in-frame clones, not every one. The top ten hold 2% to 2.5% of the sample, which has 100,000 to 150,000 clones, approximately 92% seen once. The sample consisted of blood. The receptor set was obtained from a man between 18 and 29 years old in good health.

With respect to this clone: Other DNA sequences in this specimen translate into the identical CDR3. The chain carries TRBV27 and TRBJ2-3, with D uncertain. This CDR3 is built from 14 residues. Germline V gives CDR1 MNHEY, CDR2 SMNVEV (reference sequence). Trimming cost V 0 bases and J 2 bases, with 6 bases left between them. The CDR3 region is CASSLSPNTDTQYF. The CDR3 DNA reads TGTGCCAGCAGTTTATCCCCCAACACAGATACGCAGTATTTT.

This chain links TRBV3-1 (or the pseudogene TRBV3-2) with TRBJ2-7; TRBD1 matches at 11 bases. CDR3 size: 14 residues. Germline V CDR1 and CDR2: LGHDT, YNNKEL (reference sequence). J gave up 7 bases and V 8 bases, and 10 bases lay outside the gene matches. CDR3 sequence (DNA): TGTGCCAGCGCAGGCCGGACAGGGGGCATTGAGCAGTACTTC. Translation gives CASAGRTGGIEQYF.

The chain carries TRBV7-9 and TRBJ2-1; TRBD2 matches 8 bases. Per germline, CDR1 SEHNR and CDR2 FQNEAQ (reference sequence). With V trimmed by 1 base and J by 1 base, 6 bases remained unmatched. This CDR3 has 17 amino acids. The CDR3 reads CASSLGRLAGSYNEQFF. CDR3 sequence (DNA): TGTGCCAGCAGCTTAGGAAGGCTAGCGGGTTCCTACAATGAGCAGTTCTTC. The full variable domain, rest sourced from reference TRBV7-9 and TRBJ2-1, is DTGVSQNPRHKITKRGQNVTFRCDPISEHNRLYWYRQTLGQGPEFLTYFQNEAQLEKSRLLSDRFSAERPKGSFSTLEIQRTEQGDSAMYLCASSLGRLAGSYNEQFFGPGTRLTVL.

This sequence joins TRBV19 and TRBJ2-1, with D perhaps matching TRBD1 (5 bases). In germline, CDR1 is LNHDA, CDR2 SQIVND (reference sequence). CDR3 length: 15 amino acids. Trimming cost V 3 bases and J 9 bases, with 18 bases left between them. The CDR3 spells CASSIIPWGTVEQFF. The CDR3 DNA follows: TGTGCCAGTAGTATTATACCCTGGGGCACGGTTGAGCAGTTCTTC.

In nucleotides, the CDR3 is TGTGCCAGCAGCTTGCGTAGACCTTCCACAGATACGCAGTATTTT. It encodes CASSLRRPSTDTQYF. This sequence joins TRBV5-8 and TRBJ2-3; D uncertain. This CDR3 has 15 residues. Germline V gives CDR1 SGHTS, CDR2 YDEGEE. Trimming removed 1 base from V and 2 bases from J, with 11 bases in between.

The V call is TRBV27, the J call TRBJ1-2; D is possibly TRBD1 (5 bases). Germline V gene data show CDR1 as MNHEY and CDR2 as SMNVEV (reference sequence). This CDR3 has 15 residues. With 5 bases removed from V and 4 bases from J, the gap between germline ends came to 17 bases. CDR3 coding DNA: TGTGCCAGCAGTGACCCACGGTGGGGGATCTATGGCTACACCTTC. Amino acids: CASSDPRWGIYGYTF.

The V gene is TRBV7-3, the J gene TRBJ2-6; 9 bases match TRBD1. V shed 0 bases and J 2 bases; nucleotides not matched to a gene: 5. In germline, CDR1 is SGHTA, CDR2 FQGTGA. This CDR3 region has 18 residues. The CDR3 bases are TGTGCCAGCAGCTTAACAGGGACAGGGACTCCTGGGGCCAACGTCCTGACTTTC. This encodes CASSLTGTGTPGANVLTF.

This CDR3 is CASSLRGAGASYEQYF. CDR3 nucleotides: TGTGCCAGCAGTTTGAGGGGAGCGGGGGCCTCCTACGAGCAGTACTTC. The chain joins TRBV28 to TRBJ2-7, with TRBD2 matching over 8 bases. The CDR3 length is 16 residues. Germline CDR1 MDHEN, CDR2 SYDVKM. V lost 3 bases and J lost 0; bases outside the gene matches: 7.

The chain links TRBV7-2 to TRBJ1-4; 11 bases agree with TRBD1. The CDR3 runs to 15 residues. V lost 5 bases and J lost 7; bases outside the gene matches: 6. Germline-derived CDR1 and CDR2 are SGHTA and FQGNSA. This CDR3 reads CASSPTGTGGEKLFF. DNA for the CDR3: TGTGCCAGCAGCCCGACTGGGACAGGGGGTGAAAAACTGTTTTTT.

A few counts support this clone. This sample includes further DNA sequences coding for the same CDR3. The DNA of the CDR3 is TGTGCCAGTAGTATAGGGAGCTACAATGAGCAGTTCTTC. Amino acid sequence: CASSIGSYNEQFF. The gene calls are TRBV19 and TRBJ2-1; no definite D call. The CDR3 covers 13 residues. The V gene lost 1 base and the J gene lost 3 bases, with 4 bases spanning the gap. The V gene's germline CDR1 is LNHDA and CDR2 SQIVND (reference sequence).

The genes are TRBV12-5 and TRBJ2-7, with TRBD2 matching 13 bases. With V trimmed by 2 bases and J by 2 bases, 15 bases remained unmatched. The CDR3 sequence is 20 residues long. The germline V gene has CDR1 LGHNT and CDR2 FRNRAP. The CDR3: CASGLPHPRTSGSRPYEQYV. In DNA form, the CDR3 reads TGTGCTAGTGGTTTGCCCCACCCCAGGACTAGCGGGAGCAGGCCCTACGAGCAGTACGTC.

This clone appeared a single time. The rearrangement uses TRBV6-4 and TRBJ2-3; D tentatively reads TRBD1 or TRBD2 (5 bases each). The germline V and J ends were trimmed by 3 bases and 2 bases, with 15 bases remaining between them. Germline CDR1 MRHNA, CDR2 SNTAGT. The CDR3 runs to 16 residues. The DNA of the CDR3 is TGTGCCAGCAGTGAGGGGCATAACGGGAACACAGATACGCAGTATTTT. This sequence encodes CASSEGHNGNTDTQYF.

This chain joins TRBV11-2 and TRBJ2-1; D perhaps matches TRBD2 (5 bases). Between the trimmed V and J ends, which lost 4 bases and 4 bases, there was a span of 8 bases. Germline V gives CDR1 SGHAT, CDR2 FQNNGV. The CDR3 spans 13 residues. The CDR3 loop reads CASSSGVYNEQFF. The DNA of the CDR3 is TGTGCCAGCAGCTCCGGGGTTTACAATGAGCAGTTCTTC.

This chain connects TRBV7-3 to TRBJ2-3, with 8 bases identical to TRBD2. Germline CDR1 reads SGHTA; CDR2 reads FQGTGA. V dropped 4 bases and J dropped 4; count of bases not matched to a gene: 10. The CDR3 spans 16 residues. The CDR3 region is CASSSGVSGNADTQYF. CDR3 DNA: TGTGCCAGCAGCTCAGGGGTTAGCGGGAACGCAGATACGCAGTATTTT.

The rearrangement joins TRBV7-8 to TRBJ1-3, with no clear D. The CDR3 has 15 residues. The V gene lost 1 base and the J gene lost 0 bases, with 7 bases spanning the gap. Germline V gives CDR1 SGHVS, CDR2 FQNEAQ. CDR3 sequence: CASSLEGSSGNTIYF. CDR3 bases: TGTGCCAGCAGCTTAGAGGGAAGCTCTGGAAACACCATATATTTT.

The genes are TRBV6-2 or TRBV6-3 and TRBJ2-5, with TRBD2 matching 9 bases. The CDR3 loop spans 14 amino acids. The ends lost 5 bases at V and 6 bases at J; junction bases unmatched: 7. Germline lookup yields CDR1 MNHEY and CDR2 SVGEGT. This CDR3 reads CASSHSGGQQTQYF. The DNA for the CDR3 is TGTGCCAGCAGTCATAGCGGGGGACAACAGACCCAGTACTTC.

The rearrangement joins TRBV28 to TRBJ1-5, with a tentative D call TRBD1 (6 bases). Trimming stripped 6 bases from V and 0 bases from J, with 18 bases between. Germline V gives CDR1 MDHEN, CDR2 SYDVKM. The CDR3 sequence is 17 residues long. CDR3 nucleotide sequence: TGTGCCAGCAGCCAACCGGGACACCTACTTAGCAATCAGCCCCAGCATTTT. The encoded protein is CASSQPGHLLSNQPQHF.

This chain joins TRBV4-1 and TRBJ1-1, with a tentative D call TRBD1 (5 bases). The ends were cut back, 0 bases at V and 1 base at J, with 9 bases in the middle. This CDR3 contains 15 residues. Germline values: CDR1 MGHRA, CDR2 YSYEKL. CDR3 sequence (DNA): TGCGCCAGCAGCCAAGAAGGACAAGAGAACACTGAAGCTTTCTTT. Translation: CASSQEGQENTEAFF.